The rows below give T cell receptor beta chains drawn from one sample of a study of blood T cell repertoires in COVID-19. The table came from immunoSEQ multiplex PCR; TCRdb's copy has only in-frame clones and leaves some out. The table has 250,000 to 300,000 clones, around 83% seen once. Sequenced: peripheral blood. Every receptor here comes from a man younger than 30 with active or convalescent COVID-19. Each CDR3 is given with its conserved first and last residue. The order of the fields is CDR3 length, clone size, J gene, V gene, D gene, CDR3 DNA, CDR3 protein. D genes are given only for firm matches. Clone size is shown for a subset of rows, as once, few, many or a class of expanded clone.

13	.	TRBJ1-3	TRBV29-1	.	TGCAGCGTTGAAGCTAATCCCGGAAACACCATATATTTT	CSVEANPGNTIYF
14	.	TRBJ2-5	TRBV3-1/TRBV3-2	TRBD1	TGTGCCAGCAGCTTGAGAACAGGGGGAGAGACCCAGTACTTC	CASSLRTGGETQYF
15	.	TRBJ1-4	TRBV28	.	TGTGCCAGCAGTGCCTTTAACGGGGCTAATGAAAAACTGTTTTTT	CASSAFNGANEKLFF
13	.	TRBJ1-5	TRBV28	.	TGTGCCAGCAGTCTTACCAGGAATCAGCCCCAGCATTTT	CASSLTRNQPQHF
14	.	TRBJ1-2	TRBV30	.	TGTGCCTGGAGTTGGGCCACGAGGGACTATGGCTACACCTTC	CAWSWATRDYGYTF
15	.	TRBJ2-2	TRBV5-1	.	TGCGCCAGCAGCTCTCTAGAAGCGAACACCGGGGAGCTGTTTTTT	CASSSLEANTGELFF
13	.	TRBJ2-5	TRBV6-5	TRBD1	TGTGCCAGCAGTCGGGACAGAGCGGAGACCCAGTACTTC	CASSRDRAETQYF
14	.	TRBJ2-7	TRBV5-1	.	TGCGCCAGCAGCTTGGCAACCCGGGGCTACGAGCAGTACTTC	CASSLATRGYEQYF
17	.	TRBJ1-4	TRBV7-2	TRBD1	TGTGCCAGCGGCAAATATTTTCCGGGACAGGGCAAGGAAAAACTGTTTTTT	CASGKYFPGQGKEKLFF
15	.	TRBJ2-3	TRBV21-1	.	TGTGCCAGCACCAGCGGTTGGGGTGGCACAGATACGCAGTATTTT	CASTSGWGGTDTQYF
13	.	TRBJ2-7	TRBV5-6	TRBD1	TGTGCCAGATTTACAAGACAGGGGACCGAGCAGTACTTC	CARFTRQGTEQYF
14	once	TRBJ2-5	TRBV29-1	.	TGCAGCGTTGAAGAGCCAGGGCGATCAGAGACCCAGTACTTC	CSVEEPGRSETQYF
15	.	TRBJ2-7	TRBV7-6	TRBD2	TGTGCCAGCAGGTTAGGCGGGAGTCAGGATTACGAGCAGTACTTC	CASRLGGSQDYEQYF
14	.	TRBJ1-2	TRBV3-1/TRBV3-2	.	TGTGCCAGCAGCCAATCAGAGCAGGGCTATGGCTACACCTTC	CASSQSEQGYGYTF
12	.	TRBJ2-7	TRBV19	.	TGTGCCAGTATTGGGGGGACCCACGAGCAGTACTTC	CASIGGTHEQYF
14	.	TRBJ1-1	TRBV5-6	.	TGTGCCAGCAGCTTGAAACATCTGAACACTGAAGCTTTCTTT	CASSLKHLNTEAFF
13	.	TRBJ2-7	TRBV2	.	TGTGCCAGCACTTCCGTGCGAGCCTACGAGCAGTACTTC	CASTSVRAYEQYF
15	.	TRBJ1-6	TRBV4-1	TRBD1	TGCGCCAGCAGTCAAGACAGGGGAAGAAATTCACCCCTCCACTTT	CASSQDRGRNSPLHF
13	.	TRBJ1-6	TRBV9	.	TGTGCCAGCAGCGTAGGGGGGGGATCACCCCTCCACTTT	CASSVGGGSPLHF
13	once	TRBJ2-3	TRBV4-3	.	TGCGCCAGCAGCAAAGCCAGGGTAGATACGCAGTATTTT	CASSKARVDTQYF
16	.	TRBJ1-3	TRBV12-5	.	TGTGCTAGTGGTTTGTTAATAGGGAGGGCTGGAAACACCATATATTTT	CASGLLIGRAGNTIYF
15	.	TRBJ1-6	TRBV7-2	.	TGTGCCAGCAGCTTCATGGGGGGGTCTGGTTCACCCCTCCACTTT	CASSFMGGSGSPLHF
17	.	TRBJ2-1	TRBV11-2	TRBD2	TGTGCCAGCAGCCCCGGCCTAATGGCGGGAGGCTACAATGAGCAGTTCTTC	CASSPGLMAGGYNEQFF
15	once	TRBJ1-6	TRBV9	.	TGTGCCAGCAGCGGTTGGACAGCCGACAATTCACCCCTCCACTTT	CASSGWTADNSPLHF
13	.	TRBJ2-7	TRBV5-5	.	TGTGCCAGCCGTAAACAGGGAGCCCGCGAGCAGTACTTC	CASRKQGAREQYF
12	.	TRBJ2-1	TRBV27	TRBD2	TGTGCCAGCGGGAGGGCCGAGGTTGAGCAGTTCTTC	CASGRAEVEQFF
11	.	TRBJ1-5	TRBV28	.	TGTGCCACCGGGGTAAATCAGCCCCAGCATTTT	CATGVNQPQHF
12	.	TRBJ1-1	TRBV27	TRBD1	TGTGCCAGCACCACAGGGGGAGGAACGGCTTTCTTT	CASTTGGGTAFF
15	few	TRBJ1-1	TRBV5-1	.	TGCGCCAGCAGCTACGACAGATTAGGTAACACTGAAGCTTTCTTT	CASSYDRLGNTEAFF
12	.	TRBJ2-7	TRBV7-2	TRBD2	TGTGCCAGCAGCCGGGGAGGGTACGAGCAGTACTTC	CASSRGGYEQYF
15	once	TRBJ2-2	TRBV29-1	TRBD1	TGCAGCGTCCTGACAGGGGGTGCGAACACCGGGGAGCTGTTTTTT	CSVLTGGANTGELFF
12	.	TRBJ2-5	TRBV19	TRBD2	TGTGCCAGTGGGCCAGCGGGAGGGGCCCAGTACTTC	CASGPAGGAQYF
16	few	TRBJ2-7	TRBV19	TRBD2	TGTGCCAGTAGTATGGGGAAGCGGGGGGCCTCCTACGAGCAGTACTTC	CASSMGKRGASYEQYF
11	.	TRBJ1-2	TRBV20-1	.	TGCAGTGCCCACGCGGACTATGGCTACACCTTC	CSAHADYGYTF
15	.	TRBJ1-4	TRBV6-6	TRBD1	TGTGCCAGCAGTTACCCGGACAGGGGATATGAAAAACTGTTTTTT	CASSYPDRGYEKLFF
15	.	TRBJ2-7	TRBV11-1	.	TGTGCCAGCAGCTTCACCAGCGCCGGCTCCTACGAGCAGTACTTC	CASSFTSAGSYEQYF
15	.	TRBJ1-6	TRBV3-1/TRBV3-2	.	TGTGCCAGCAGCCAAGAGGGTGCTGCAGGATCACCCCTCCACTTT	CASSQEGAAGSPLHF
15	.	TRBJ2-1	TRBV2	.	TGTGCCAGCAGTGAAGCGGGACTGGATTACAATGAGCAGTTCTTC	CASSEAGLDYNEQFF
14	few	TRBJ1-5	TRBV5-1	TRBD1	TGCGCCAGCAGCTGGACAGGGCCCAATCAGCCCCAGCATTTT	CASSWTGPNQPQHF
12	few	TRBJ2-7	TRBV13	.	TGTGCCAGCAGCTTCAACTCCTACGAGCAGTACTTC	CASSFNSYEQYF
13	.	TRBJ1-2	TRBV30	TRBD1	TGTGCCTGGAGCTTCCGGGACAGGGGAGGCTACACCTTC	CAWSFRDRGGYTF
15	once	TRBJ2-1	TRBV4-3	TRBD2	TGCGCCAGCAGCCAAGACCCGACTAGCGCGAATGAGCAGTTCTTC	CASSQDPTSANEQFF
16	.	TRBJ1-5	TRBV18	.	TGTGCCAGCTCACGCCTCCGAGCCGGGGAAAATCAGCCCCAGCATTTT	CASSRLRAGENQPQHF
13	.	TRBJ1-1	TRBV30	.	TGTGCCTGGAGTGCGGGACAGAACACTGAAGCTTTCTTT	CAWSAGQNTEAFF
14	.	TRBJ2-3	TRBV5-1	TRBD2	TGCGCCAGCAGCTCAGCGGGGGGCACAGATACGCAGTATTTT	CASSSAGGTDTQYF
12	.	TRBJ1-3	TRBV30	.	TGTGCCTGGAGGGGGCCTGGAAACACCATATATTTT	CAWRGPGNTIYF
14	.	TRBJ1-4	TRBV7-9	.	TGTGCCAGCAGCTCGGGCAGGGTTGAGGAAAAACTGTTTTTT	CASSSGRVEEKLFF